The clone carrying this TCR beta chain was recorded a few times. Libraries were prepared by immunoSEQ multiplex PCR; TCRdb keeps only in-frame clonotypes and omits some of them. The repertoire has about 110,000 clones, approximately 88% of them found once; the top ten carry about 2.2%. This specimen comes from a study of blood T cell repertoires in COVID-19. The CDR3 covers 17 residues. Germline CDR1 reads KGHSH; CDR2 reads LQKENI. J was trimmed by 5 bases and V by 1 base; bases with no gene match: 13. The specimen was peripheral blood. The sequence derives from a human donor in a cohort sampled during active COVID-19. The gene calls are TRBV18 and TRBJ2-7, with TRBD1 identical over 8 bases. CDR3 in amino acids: CASSPLRTGLSSDEQYF. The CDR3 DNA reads TGTGCCAGCTCACCACTCCGGACAGGGCTGTCTAGCGACGAGCAGTACTTC.